These 3 T cell receptor beta chains were sequenced from one sample in a study of shared clonotypes between healthy human individuals (dated by TCRdb to 2019 to 2021). CD8 naive samples consisted of CD45RO-negative cells that were positively selected for CCR7, yielding a CD45RA+CCR7+ population without TemRA cells. The method was the immunoSEQ multiplex PCR assay. Entries here come from immuneACCESS through TCRdb and include only in-frame sequences with V and J called. Some clones fail to appear in such tables; in the studies checked, an unresolved V gene covers under half of the shortfall, and the cause of the remainder is unknown. The sample has around 1,900,000 clones on record, approximately 92% of them singletons. The ten largest clones represent around 1.7% of the sample. The material sequenced was naive CD8+ T cells from PBMCs. According to the study, the label for this sample's cell subset or site signals: CD45RA+CCR7+. The receptor set was obtained from a man between 18 and 35 years old in good health. Some clones in this sample may be carry-over from other donors' samples.

About this clone itself: The same CDR3 arises from other DNA sequences in this sample as well. The chain links TRBV4-1 to TRBJ1-5; D gene unclear. CDR1 and CDR2 from the germline V gene are MGHRA and YSYEKL. Trimming removed 0 bases from V and 6 bases from J, with 12 bases in between. The CDR3 consists of 15 residues. The CDR3 DNA sequence: TGCGCCAGCAGCCAAGATACCGGAGTAGGTCAGCCCCAGCATTTT. Translating it yields CASSQDTGVGQPQHF.

Points on this clone: This sample also contains other DNA sequences that code for the same CDR3. The chain carries TRBV9 and TRBJ2-4, with D perhaps TRBD2 (6 bases). The CDR3 covers 14 residues. V lost 2 bases to trimming and J lost 1 base, with 7 bases between them. Germline V gene data show CDR1 as SGDLS and CDR2 as YYNGEE. For the CDR3, the DNA is TGTGCCAGCAGCGTTGGAGGGGCCAAAAACATTCAGTACTTC. As protein: CASSVGGAKNIQYF.

The V and J genes are TRBV11-2 and TRBJ1-1, with D maybe TRBD1 (5 bases). Trimming took 1 base from V and 4 from J, leaving 13 bases between them. This CDR3 comprises 15 residues. Germline V gives CDR1 SGHAT, CDR2 FQNNGV. Written as DNA, the CDR3 is TGTGCCAGCAGCTTAGGGGTAGGGGTGGGCACTGAAGCTTTCTTT. Translated, it gives CASSLGVGVGTEAFF.